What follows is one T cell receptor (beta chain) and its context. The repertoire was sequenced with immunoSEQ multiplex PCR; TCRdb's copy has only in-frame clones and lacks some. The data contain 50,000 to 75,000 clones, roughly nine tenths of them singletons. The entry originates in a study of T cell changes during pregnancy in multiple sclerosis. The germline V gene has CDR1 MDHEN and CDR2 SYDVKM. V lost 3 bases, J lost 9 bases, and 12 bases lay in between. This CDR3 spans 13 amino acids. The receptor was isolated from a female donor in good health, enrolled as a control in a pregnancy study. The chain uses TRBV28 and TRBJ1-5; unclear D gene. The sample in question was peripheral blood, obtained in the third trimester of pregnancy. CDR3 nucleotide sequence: TGTGCCAGCAGTTTCGGCGGAAGGATGCCCCAGCATTTT. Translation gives CASSFGGRMPQHF.